These 15 T cell receptor beta chains came from one sample sequenced in a study of blood T cell repertoires in COVID-19. The table came from immunoSEQ multiplex PCR; TCRdb's copy has only in-frame clones and leaves some out. The table includes 150,000 or so clones, 87% detected once. Sequenced input: PBMCs or T cells enriched from blood (not recorded which). Receptor source: a woman aged 40 to 49 who had been exposed to COVID-19.

V usage is TRBV10-3 and J usage is TRBJ1-6; 8 positions match TRBD1. V shed 0 bases, J shed 10 bases, and the junction held 5 bases outside the gene matches. Germline V CDR1 and CDR2: ENHRY, SYGVKD. CDR3 length: 15 residues. The CDR3 loop is CAISESGQAGSPLHF. DNA for the CDR3: TGTGCCATCAGTGAGTCGGGACAGGCTGGATCACCCCTCCACTTT.

This clone occurred a few times. The sample holds other DNA sequences that translate to the same CDR3. The genes are TRBV18 and TRBJ1-5; 12 bases map to TRBD1. J lost 4 bases, V lost 3 bases, and 4 bases had no gene match. CDR3 length: 16 amino acids. CDR1 is KGHSH and CDR2 is LQKENI in the germline V gene. DNA for the CDR3: TGTGCCAGCTCACCGGGACAGGGGGCGCGAAATCAGCCCCAGCATTTT. As protein: CASSPGQGARNQPQHF. Drawing the rest from reference TRBV18 and TRBJ1-5, the complete variable domain is NAGVMQNPRHLVRRRGQEARLRCSPMKGHSHVYWYRQLPEEGLKFMVYLQKENIIDESGMPKERFSAEFPKEGPSILRIQQVVRGDSAAYFCASSPGQGARNQPQHFGDGTRLSIL.

The genes are TRBV6-1 and TRBJ1-5; 7 positions agree with TRBD1. The junction had 3 bases not matched to a gene; V was cut back by 3 bases and J by 4 bases. Germline V gene sequence: CDR1 MNHNS, CDR2 SASEGT. The length of the CDR3 is 14 residues. The CDR3 DNA reads TGTGCCAGCAGTGAGACAGGGAGAAATCAGCCCCAGCATTTT. Its translation: CASSETGRNQPQHF.

The chain links TRBV4-3 to TRBJ1-4, with 10 positions matching TRBD1. The germline V gene has CDR1 LGHNA and CDR2 YSLEER. V lost 2 bases and J lost 5; bases outside the gene matches: 5. This CDR3 region has 16 residues. CDR3 sequence reads: CASSQSDRGVNEKLFF. CDR3 in DNA: TGCGCCAGCAGCCAATCGGACAGGGGGGTAAATGAAAAACTGTTTTTT.

The V gene is TRBV4-1, the J gene TRBJ2-3, with a possible D match to TRBD1 (5 bases). This CDR3 is built from 16 residues. The germline V gene has CDR1 MGHRA and CDR2 YSYEKL. V gave up 1 base and J gave up 4 bases, with 15 bases separating them. CDR3 DNA: TGCGCCAGCAGCCAAGTCGGATTAGGGGTACCAGATACGCAGTATTTT. Residues: CASSQVGLGVPDTQYF.

The rearrangement joins TRBV4-1 to TRBJ2-7, with a tentative D call TRBD1 (6 bases). With 0 bases removed from V and 2 bases from J, the gap between germline ends came to 14 bases. This CDR3 region has 16 residues. Germline V gene sequence: CDR1 MGHRA, CDR2 YSYEKL. Here the CDR3 DNA reads TGCGCCAGCAGCCAAGATTTGGACAGTAGGACCTACGAGCAGTACTTC. Translation: CASSQDLDSRTYEQYF.

CDR3 protein: CASSGYGEPQHF. The DNA for the CDR3 is TGTGCCAGCAGCGGCTACGGGGAGCCCCAGCATTTT. The chain links TRBV12-3 or TRBV12-4 to TRBJ1-5, with D hard to call. CDR3 length equals 12 residues. Trimming took off 6 bases at V and 8 bases at J, with 11 bases between the two ends.

CDR3 loop: CASSTGGQGTYNSPLHF. The CDR3 DNA reads as TGTGCCAGTAGTACCGGGGGACAGGGCACCTATAATTCACCCCTCCACTTT. J is TRBJ1-6 and V is TRBV19, with 9 bases lining up with TRBD1. Germline V lookup: CDR1 LNHDA, CDR2 SQIVND (reference sequence). The V segment lost 4 bases and the J segment 2 bases; nucleotides outside the gene matches: 6. The CDR3 spans 17 residues.

With respect to this clone: Within the sample, other DNA sequences also encode this same CDR3. The J gene is TRBJ1-5, the V gene TRBV5-1; D ambiguous. This CDR3 is 13 amino acids long. Germline values: CDR1 SGHRS, CDR2 YFSETQ. V lost 0 bases and J 7 bases, leaving 8 bases between the germline ends. The CDR3 loop is CASSLAGNQPQHF. CDR3 bases: TGCGCCAGCAGCTTGGCAGGTAACCAGCCCCAGCATTTT.

This chain links TRBV6-2 or TRBV6-3 with TRBJ1-5, with D maybe TRBD1 (6 bases). V gave up 3 bases and J gave up 2 bases, with 11 bases separating them. From germline, CDR1 is MNHEY and CDR2 SVGEGT. This CDR3 is 15 amino acids long. This CDR3 reads CASSYIQGGNQPQHF. In nucleotides, the CDR3 is TGTGCCAGCAGTTATATACAGGGTGGCAATCAGCCCCAGCATTTT.

The chain recombines TRBV27 with TRBJ1-5; D is unclear. The CDR3 is 13 residues long. Between the trimmed V and J ends, which lost 2 bases and 5 bases, there was a span of 7 bases. The germline V gene has CDR1 MNHEY and CDR2 SMNVEV (reference sequence). The CDR3 nucleotides read TGTGCCAGCAGTTTAACAGCTTATCAGCCCCAGCATTTT. It is translated as CASSLTAYQPQHF.

This clone was detected only a few times. This sequence joins TRBV28 and TRBJ1-5, with 7 bases matching TRBD1. This CDR3 contains 16 residues. The germline CDR1 and CDR2 sequences are MDHEN and SYDVKM. V was clipped by 2 bases and J by 4 bases; unmatched bases: 8. The DNA of the CDR3 is TGTGCCAGCAGTTTACTTTGGGCAGGGGGTAATCAGCCCCAGCATTTT. Translating it yields CASSLLWAGGNQPQHF.

This rearrangement joins TRBV28 to TRBJ2-5; 7 bases line up with TRBD2. Looked up from germline, CDR1 is MDHEN and CDR2 is SYDVKM. This CDR3 contains 13 residues. J gave up 4 bases and V 5 bases, and 4 bases lay outside the gene matches. The CDR3 sequence is CASSRGGSETQYF. The CDR3 bases are TGTGCCAGCAGTCGCGGGGGTTCAGAGACCCAGTACTTC.

This clone occurred once. The rearrangement uses TRBV5-1 and TRBJ2-7, with 11 nucleotides matching TRBD1. This CDR3 region has 14 residues. With V trimmed by 6 bases and J by 6 bases, 8 bases remained unmatched. Germline V lookup: CDR1 SGHRS, CDR2 YFSETQ. The CDR3 coding sequence is TGCGCCAGCACCCGGGACAGGGGGTTGGGCGAGCAGTACTTC. Amino acids: CASTRDRGLGEQYF.

This chain links TRBV4-1 with TRBJ1-1, with no clear D. This CDR3 has 13 amino acids. The V end was cut by 1 base, the J end by 1 base, with 4 bases between. The germline gives CDR1 MGHRA, CDR2 YSYEKL. The CDR3 nucleotides read TGCGCCAGCAGCCAAGCCCAGAACACTGAAGCTTTCTTT. Protein sequence: CASSQAQNTEAFF.